Presented here are 15 T cell receptor beta chains from one specimen sequenced in a study of long-term antiretroviral therapy in people with HIV. The immunoSEQ assay was v3.0, run at survey level. Libraries were prepared by immunoSEQ multiplex PCR; TCRdb keeps only in-frame clonotypes and omits some of them. The sample consists of roughly 17,000 clones, 85% to 95% of them appearing once. The source was unsorted PBMCs, collected 10.4 years after starting antiretroviral therapy. The origin of the receptors is a young man with HIV.

The chain carries TRBV5-6 and TRBJ1-2; possible D gene TRBD1, 5 bases. The germline CDR1 and CDR2 sequences are SGHDT and YYEEEE. This CDR3 has 15 amino acids. The V end lost 4 bases, the J end lost 3 bases, and 16 bases lay between the germline ends. CDR3 sequence reads: CASSLSGRLDYGYTF. The CDR3 bases are TGTGCCAGCAGCCTCTCGGGACGACTGGACTATGGCTACACCTTC.

V gene TRBV28 combines with J gene TRBJ2-3; D may be TRBD1 (6 bases). V lost 8 bases and J lost 6, with 12 bases in between. From germline, CDR1 is MDHEN and CDR2 SYDVKM. The CDR3 runs to 12 residues. CDR3 sequence (DNA): TGTGCCAGCCGCAGGGGAAAGGATACGCAGTATTTT. Translation gives CASRRGKDTQYF.

The V and J genes are TRBV10-3 and TRBJ2-1; D ambiguous. The CDR3 is 15 residues long. Trimming cost V 2 bases and J 7 bases, with 15 bases left between them. CDR1 ENHRY and CDR2 SYGVKD come from the germline V gene. The CDR3 reads CAISELGRFENEQFF. The DNA of the CDR3 is TGTGCCATCAGTGAGCTGGGCCGTTTTGAAAATGAGCAGTTCTTC.

The genes are TRBV4-1 and TRBJ1-1; weak D call: TRBD1 (5 bases). The V end lost 2 bases, the J end lost 0 bases, and 10 bases lay between the germline ends. Germline CDR1 reads MGHRA; CDR2 reads YSYEKL. This CDR3 contains 15 residues. The CDR3 spells CASSQRWGLNTEAFF. CDR3 DNA: TGCGCCAGCAGCCAACGGTGGGGGTTGAACACTGAAGCTTTCTTT.

This chain connects TRBV15 to TRBJ2-2; weak D call: TRBD2 (6 bases). The CDR3 is 18 residues long. V was cut by 0 bases and J by 7 bases, with 21 bases left in between. Germline V gives CDR1 LNHNV, CDR2 YYDKDF (reference sequence). For the CDR3, the DNA is TGTGCCACCAGCAGAGATAGAGTGGCAACCAAGGAGGGCGGGGAGCTGTTTTTT. It is translated as CATSRDRVATKEGGELFF.

This clone was seen once. The CDR3 sequence: CASWPTGVVYGYTF. In DNA, the CDR3 is TGTGCCAGCTGGCCGACAGGGGTTGTTTATGGCTACACCTTC. J is TRBJ1-2 and V is TRBV27; 8 bases align to TRBD1. V dropped 8 bases and J dropped 5; count of bases not matched to a gene: 10. Germline CDR1 is MNHEY and CDR2 is SMNVEV (reference sequence). The CDR3 extends over 14 amino acids.

The V call is TRBV6-5, the J call TRBJ1-4; tentative D call: TRBD1 (6 bases). From germline, CDR1 is MNHEY and CDR2 SVGAGI. Trimming removed 7 bases at V and 3 bases at J, with 12 bases between. The CDR3 loop spans 14 amino acids. The CDR3 DNA reads as TGTGCCAGCACTGGGGGGGCTCCTAATGAAAAACTGTTTTTT. This codes for CASTGGAPNEKLFF.

The chain carries TRBV28 and TRBJ1-6; no definite D call. The CDR3 is 16 amino acids. V was pared by 3 bases and J by 9 bases, with 18 bases between. Germline values: CDR1 MDHEN, CDR2 SYDVKM. The CDR3 bases are TGTGCCAGCAGTTTTTCACCCATCGGAAGCGGTTCACCCCTCCACTTT. Translation: CASSFSPIGSGSPLHF.

This chain joins TRBV28 and TRBJ1-3, with D maybe TRBD1 (5 bases). V was cut by 8 bases and J by 8 bases, with 10 bases left in between. The CDR3 contains 11 residues. CDR1 is MDHEN and CDR2 is SYDVKM in the germline V gene. The CDR3 protein is CASVQGYTIYF. CDR3 in DNA: TGTGCCAGCGTCCAGGGATACACCATATATTTT.

The chain employs TRBV7-4 and TRBJ2-1; 9 nucleotides line up with TRBD2. Looked up from germline, CDR1 is SGHVT and CDR2 is SQSDAQ. Trimming took 6 bases from V and 7 from J; bases not matched to a gene: 13. CDR3 length: 16 amino acids. CDR3 amino acids: CASREALAGFVNEQFF. CDR3 DNA: TGTGCCAGCAGGGAGGCGCTAGCGGGGTTTGTAAATGAGCAGTTCTTC. Filled out from reference TRBV7-4 and TRBJ2-1, the complete variable domain reads GAGVSQSPRYKVAKRGRDVALRCDSISGHVTLYWYRQTLGQGSEVLTYSQSDAQRDKSGRPSGRFSAERPERSVSTLKIQRTEQGDSAVYLCASREALAGFVNEQFFGPGTRLTVL.

The chain uses TRBV4-2 and TRBJ2-5; 9 nucleotides agree with TRBD2. Germline V lookup: CDR1 LGHNA, CDR2 YNFKEQ. The ends lost 3 bases at V and 5 bases at J; junction bases unmatched: 13. CDR3 size: 17 residues. CDR3 DNA sequence: TGTGCCAGCAGCCATCGATTAGAAGCGGGGGGTTGGGAGACCCAGTACTTC. Translation: CASSHRLEAGGWETQYF.

This chain uses TRBV5-1 with TRBJ1-1; D ambiguous. Trimming stripped 4 bases from V and 1 base from J, with 14 bases between. CDR3 length equals 15 residues. Germline V CDR1 and CDR2: SGHRS, YFSETQ. The CDR3 reads CASSRSVGSNTEAFF. The DNA for the CDR3 is TGCGCCAGCAGCCGGAGTGTCGGCTCGAACACTGAAGCTTTCTTT.

V is TRBV28 and J is TRBJ1-4; 7 bases are a match to TRBD1. The V and J ends lost 6 bases and 1 base, in that order; junction bases with no gene match: 5. In germline, CDR1 is MDHEN, CDR2 SYDVKM. The CDR3 is made up of 15 amino acids. The CDR3 sequence: CASRTRTGTNEKLFF. The CDR3 region has the DNA TGTGCCAGCAGAACGAGGACAGGAACTAATGAAAAACTGTTTTTT.

This rearrangement joins TRBV2 to TRBJ2-3; perhaps TRBD2 as D (5 bases). Germline V CDR1 and CDR2: SNHLY, FYNNEI. V was pared by 7 bases and J by 2 bases, with 13 bases between. This CDR3 contains 14 residues. Written as DNA, the CDR3 is TGTGCCAGCACCGCGCGGAGGTTCACAGATACGCAGTATTTT. Translation gives CASTARRFTDTQYF.

CDR3 in amino acids: CASSLAGGRYEQYF. Written as DNA, the CDR3 is TGCGCCAGCAGCTTGGCCGGGGGGAGGTACGAGCAGTACTTC. The chain employs TRBV5-1 and TRBJ2-5; 7 nucleotides match TRBD2. The DNA end lines up better with TRBJ2-7; the J call may be wrong. Germline CDR1 is SGHRS and CDR2 is YFSETQ. CDR3 length: 14 residues.